Listed here is a single T cell receptor beta chain. Its antigen is unknown. This sample is part of a study of Ad26.COV2.S vaccination and SARS-CoV-2 variants. Whole-study results and caveats: Total responses of T cells may have been underestimated by the analyses of TCR breadth and depth. Marked by substantial breadth, spike-specific CD8+ and CD4+ T cell responses were reportedly seen after vaccination.

J gave up 4 bases and V 5 bases, and 6 bases lay outside the gene matches. Germline CDR1 is SGHNT and CDR2 is YYREEE (reference sequence). The CDR3 sequence is 14 residues long. TCRdb's table, derived via immunoSEQ multiplex PCR, lists solely in-frame clones and lacks some. In the table there are more than 120,000 clones, 75% to 90% of which are singletons. V is TRBV5-4 and J is TRBJ2-7; 10 bases match TRBD1. This clonotype was obtained from a human donor who had recovered from COVID-19. This material consisted of peripheral blood, taken after recovery from COVID-19. The CDR3 region has the DNA TGTGCCAGCAGTCCGACAGGGGGCAGGTACGAGCAGTACTTC. This gives the protein CASSPTGGRYEQYF.